The source of this TCR beta chain is a study of Ad26.COV2.S vaccination and SARS-CoV-2 variants (dated by TCRdb to the early 2020s). Describing the broader study: Vaccine-arm donors were drawn from COV1001, a multicentre, randomized, double-blind, placebo-controlled phase I-IIa trial of Ad26.COV2.S in healthy adults. Ad26.COV2.S was given intramuscularly at 5x10^10 or 1x10^11 viral particles, as a single shot or as two shots 56 days apart. Sequencing of the TCRbeta repertoire served to evaluate the specificity and breadth of SARS-CoV-2-reactive T cell receptors following Ad26.COV2.S vaccination. The TCR-sequenced set comprised around 30 samples: 19 Ad26.COV2.S vaccine recipients, 5 placebo recipients and 8 SARS-CoV-2 convalescent individuals. Trial participants were randomized into five groups of five: low-dose or high-dose Ad26.COV2.S given once or twice, or placebo on both occasions. Blinding of investigators to trial group allocation was maintained during experiments and outcome assessment.

V is clipped by 0 bases and J by 2 bases, and the sequence between their germline boundaries is 9 bases long. The germline V gene provides CDR1 MNHEY and CDR2 SVGEGT. Reading from cysteine to phenylalanine, the CDR3 counts 15 amino acids. Of the read, only the CDR3 DNA is kept; its 45 bases are in frame from base 1. Taken with the paper, the label for treatment or condition translates to: around 19 received Ad26.COV2.S at low or high dose, single or two shots; about five received placebo; per-sample allocation not given. For vaccine and placebo recipients, repertoires were sequenced using samples collected on day 63 after the first injection. In Cohort 1b, roughly 26 adults aged 18-55 years were enrolled at a single site in Boston, USA, between 29 July and 7 August 2020. As a vaccine, Ad26.COV2.S was a replication-incompetent adenovirus type 26 vector that expressed a prefusion-stabilized SARS-CoV-2 spike protein derived from the original Wuhan strain.

Summary of the overall study and its limitations: The study was not powered for comparison of responses between vaccine doses or regimens. After vaccination, spike-specific CD8+ and CD4+ T cell responses were reported to show substantial breadth. Ad26.COV2.S recipients had higher spike-specific TCR breadth than placebo recipients (P = 0.0014). The authors noted that total T cell responses may have been underestimated by the TCR breadth and depth analyses. Vaccine and placebo recipients had similar non-spike TCR breadth, a finding consistent with the vaccine containing only spike.

Turning to this clone: The clone's antigen remains unknown. Nothing much larger sits one base from this clone, and base qualities are not available.

TCRbeta CDR3 regions were sequenced with the immunoSEQ Assay. After extraction, genomic DNA underwent amplification by bias-controlled multiplex PCR, followed by high-throughput sequencing. From the authors' description of their analysis: To quantify the absolute abundance of every unique TCRbeta CDR3 region, sequences were collapsed and filtered. T cell fraction was estimated by normalizing TCRbeta template counts to usable DNA, which was measured by amplifying reference genes present in all nucleated cells. Repertoire TCRs were annotated as SARS-CoV-2-specific when V gene, CDR3 amino acid sequence and J gene were exactly matched to a known reactive TCR set. The reference SARS-CoV-2 TCR set was derived from MIRA and filtered for enrichment in COVID-19-positive ImmuneCODE repertoires, a step that removed public or cross-reactive TCRs. Drawing on the MIRA antigens, annotated TCRs were analysed further at the level of specific ORF or position within ORF. Depth was the summed frequency of annotated unique rearrangements, while breadth was defined as annotated unique rearrangements over total unique productive rearrangements. Group comparisons of TCR breadth used two-sided Wilcoxon rank-sum tests. TCRdb's version of the immuneACCESS table is confined to in-frame rearrangements and falls short of the full clone set. An unresolved V gene accounts for under half of the shortfall where checked; the remainder is of unknown origin. For V, J and clone size, that table is used; D and trimming come from the DNA. The sample table records almost 400,000 clones; about 89% of these occur just once. The biggest ten clones account for 1.5% to 2% of the sample.

The chain was built from TRBV6-2 or TRBV6-3 and TRBJ2-3; TRBD1 could be the D gene, as 5 bases match. The TCR was taken from a person aged 18 to 65 who received the Ad26.COV2.S COVID-19 vaccine or a placebo. The sequenced sample was peripheral blood, obtained in a trial of Ad26.COV2.S vaccine versus placebo. Read as DNA, the sequence is TGTGCCAGCAGTTACTCTGGCAGGGACACAGATACGCAGTATTTT. The translation is CASSYSGRDTDTQYF.